The 11 T cell receptor beta chains reported below all come from one sample, sequenced in a study of T cell responses to AZD1222 COVID-19 vaccine (dated by TCRdb to about 2021). The meaning of the sample's time point label: baseline before first vaccination. Library method: the immunoSEQ multiplex PCR assay. What TCRdb holds here is the immuneACCESS table cut down to in-frame rearrangements. Part of the clones is not present; checked against another copy, under half of the missing clones reflect an unresolved V gene, and the others are unexplained. Recorded for this sample are 96,000 or so clones; about 88% of them occurred a single time. The ten largest clones capture roughly 1.5% of the sample. This specimen consisted of peripheral blood, obtained on day 0 of AZD1222 vaccination. These receptors all come from an adult in good health.

The chain recombines TRBV5-4 with TRBJ1-6; weak D call: TRBD1 (6 bases). Germline CDR1 reads SGHNT; CDR2 reads YYREEE (reference sequence). Deletions cut 3 bases from V and 5 bases from J, with 15 bases between. The CDR3 is 16 amino acids. The CDR3 nucleotides are TGTGCCAGCAGCTCCTATATAACAGGGAATAATTCACCCCTCCACTTT. Translated: CASSSYITGNNSPLHF.

This chain joins TRBV2 and TRBJ1-6, with D possibly being TRBD1 (5 bases). The CDR3 runs 13 residues. Germline V gene data show CDR1 as SNHLY and CDR2 as FYNNEI. The germline V and J ends were trimmed by 6 bases and 6 bases, with 9 bases remaining between them. CDR3 coding DNA: TGTGCCAGCAGGGTGGGGGGTAATTCACCCCTCCACTTT. Protein sequence: CASRVGGNSPLHF.

The rearrangement links TRBV28 to TRBJ1-3; D not resolved. The CDR3 length is 13 residues. V lost 3 bases to trimming and J lost 2 bases, with 5 bases between them. Germline V gene lookup returns CDR1 MDHEN and CDR2 SYDVKM. The CDR3 sequence: CASSLQAGNTIYF. CDR3 coding DNA: TGTGCCAGCAGTTTGCAAGCTGGAAACACCATATATTTT.

V is TRBV12-3 or TRBV12-4 and J is TRBJ1-6; possibly TRBD1 for D (5 bases). This CDR3 is 13 amino acids long. V was pared by 7 bases and J by 6 bases, with 10 bases between. The CDR3 region has the DNA TGTGCCAGCACCCTGACAGCTAATTCACCCCTCCACTTT. Its translation: CASTLTANSPLHF.

The V and J genes are TRBV5-6 and TRBJ2-7, with a tentative D call TRBD1 (5 bases). CDR1 and CDR2 (germline): SGHDT, YYEEEE. This CDR3 comprises 12 residues. Between the trimmed V and J ends, which lost 1 base and 7 bases, there was a span of 9 bases. CDR3 sequence: CASSLQGWEQYF. The CDR3 DNA is TGTGCCAGCAGCTTGCAGGGTTGGGAGCAGTACTTC.

V and J are TRBV6-2 or TRBV6-3 and TRBJ1-1, with D possibly TRBD1 on 5 matching bases. Per the germline V gene, CDR1 is MNHEY and CDR2 is SVGEGT. The CDR3 is made up of 12 amino acids. V dropped 2 bases and J dropped 6 bases, with 7 bases sitting between them. CDR3 nucleotide sequence: TGTGCCAGCAGTTACGGACAACCTGAAGCTTTCTTT. Protein sequence: CASSYGQPEAFF.

This clone turned up a few times. The chain employs TRBV19 and TRBJ2-5; TRBD2 aligns across 7 bases. V was pared by 1 base and J by 1 base, with 3 bases of the junction left unmatched. The CDR3 runs to 15 residues. CDR1 LNHDA and CDR2 SQIVND come from the germline V gene (reference sequence). The CDR3 nucleotides read TGTGCCAGTAGTATAGCCGGGGGGAGCCAAGAGACCCAGTACTTC. This encodes CASSIAGGSQETQYF. Full variable domain (outside the CDR3, taken from reference TRBV19 and TRBJ2-5): DGGITQSPKYLFRKEGQNVTLSCEQNLNHDAMYWYRQDPGQGLRLIYYSQIVNDFQKGDIAEGYSVSREKKESFPLTVTSAQKNPTAFYLCASSIAGGSQETQYFGPGTRLLVL.

This chain joins TRBV7-8 and TRBJ2-5, with D tentatively TRBD2 (7 bases). Trimming pared 4 bases from V and 5 bases from J, leaving 23 bases between. Germline V gene data show CDR1 as SGHVS and CDR2 as FQNEAQ. This CDR3 contains 17 residues. CDR3 bases: TGTGCCAGCAGCTCCCGGAGGGGGGGGCGAATGAGGGAGACCCAGTACTTC. The encoded protein is CASSSRRGGRMRETQYF.

V is TRBV13 and J is TRBJ1-1, with 8 positions matching TRBD1. CDR3 size: 17 residues. Germline CDR1 and CDR2: PRHDT and FYEKMQ (reference sequence). V shed 3 bases and J 0 bases; nucleotides not matched to a gene: 9. The CDR3: CASSFGTGGSMNTEAFF. The CDR3, as DNA: TGTGCCAGCAGCTTCGGGACAGGCGGTTCCATGAACACTGAAGCTTTCTTT.

The CDR3 coding sequence is TGTGCCAGTAGAACACCGGGACAGGGGAATTCACCCCTCCACTTT. Protein product: CASRTPGQGNSPLHF. The chain links TRBV19 to TRBJ1-6; 10 nucleotides agree with TRBD1. Unmatched junction bases numbered 6, after V lost 6 bases and J lost 7 bases. The CDR3 loop spans 15 amino acids. The germline gives CDR1 LNHDA, CDR2 SQIVND (reference sequence).

The chain employs TRBV7-3 and TRBJ1-1; D is possibly TRBD1 (5 bases). The CDR3 length is 14 residues. From germline, CDR1 is SGHTA and CDR2 FQGTGA. V was pared by 5 bases and J by 3 bases, with 13 bases between. The CDR3 nucleotides are TGTGCCAGCAGCCAATTACTAGGGGACACTGAAGCTTTCTTT. Translated, it gives CASSQLLGDTEAFF.